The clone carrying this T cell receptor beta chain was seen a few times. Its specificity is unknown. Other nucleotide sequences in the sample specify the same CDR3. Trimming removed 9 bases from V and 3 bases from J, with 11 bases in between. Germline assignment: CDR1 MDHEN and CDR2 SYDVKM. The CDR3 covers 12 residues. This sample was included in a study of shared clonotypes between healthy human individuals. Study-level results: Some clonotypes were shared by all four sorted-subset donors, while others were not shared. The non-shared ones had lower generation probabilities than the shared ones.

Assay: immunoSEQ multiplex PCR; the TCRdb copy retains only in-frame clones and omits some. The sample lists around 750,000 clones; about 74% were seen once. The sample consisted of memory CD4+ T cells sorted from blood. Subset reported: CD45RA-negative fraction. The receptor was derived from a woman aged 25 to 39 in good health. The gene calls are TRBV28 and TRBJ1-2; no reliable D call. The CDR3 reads CASSASDYGYTF. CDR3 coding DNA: TGTGCCAGTTCGGCCAGCGACTATGGCTACACCTTC.